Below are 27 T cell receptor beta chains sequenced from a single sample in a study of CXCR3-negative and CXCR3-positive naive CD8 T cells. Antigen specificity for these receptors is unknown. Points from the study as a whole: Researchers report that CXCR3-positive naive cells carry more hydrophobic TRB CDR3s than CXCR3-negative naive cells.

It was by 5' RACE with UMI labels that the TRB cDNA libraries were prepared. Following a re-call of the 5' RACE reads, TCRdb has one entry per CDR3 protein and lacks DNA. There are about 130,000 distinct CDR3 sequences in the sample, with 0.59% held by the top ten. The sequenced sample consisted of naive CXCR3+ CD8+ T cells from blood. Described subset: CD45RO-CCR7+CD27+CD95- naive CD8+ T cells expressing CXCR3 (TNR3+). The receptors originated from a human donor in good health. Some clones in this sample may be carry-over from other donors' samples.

CDR3: CASSQEPREGANYGYTF. V usage is TRBV3-1 and J usage is TRBJ1-2. The CDR3 consists of 17 residues. Germline V gene lookup returns CDR1 LGHDT and CDR2 YNNKEL (reference sequence).

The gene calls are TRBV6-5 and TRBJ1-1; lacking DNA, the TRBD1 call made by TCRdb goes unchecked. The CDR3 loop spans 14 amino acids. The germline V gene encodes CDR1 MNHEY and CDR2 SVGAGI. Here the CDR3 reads CASSVGTGGTEAFF.

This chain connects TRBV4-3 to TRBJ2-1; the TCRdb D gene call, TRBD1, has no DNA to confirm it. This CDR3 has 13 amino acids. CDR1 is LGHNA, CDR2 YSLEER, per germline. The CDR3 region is CASGGGRFNEQFF.

Here the CDR3 reads CASSLRDSSSYNEQFF. This sequence joins TRBV7-9 and TRBJ2-1; TCRdb proposes TRBD2, but this gene call is untestable without DNA. CDR3 length: 16 residues. CDR1 SEHNR and CDR2 FQNEAQ come from the germline V gene (reference sequence).

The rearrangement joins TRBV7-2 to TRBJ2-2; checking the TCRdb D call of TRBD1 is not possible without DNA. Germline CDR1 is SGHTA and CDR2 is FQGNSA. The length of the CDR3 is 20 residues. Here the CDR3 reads CASSLASPAQGPLNTGELFF.

The CDR3 reads CASSQGRGGEKLFF. V and J are TRBV4-1 and TRBJ1-4. Germline CDR1 reads MGHRA; CDR2 reads YSYEKL. The CDR3 has 14 residues.

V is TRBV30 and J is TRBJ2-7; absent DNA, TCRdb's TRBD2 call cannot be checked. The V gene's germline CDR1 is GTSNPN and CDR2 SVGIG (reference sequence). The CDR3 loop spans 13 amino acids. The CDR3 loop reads CAWSRREAYEQYF.

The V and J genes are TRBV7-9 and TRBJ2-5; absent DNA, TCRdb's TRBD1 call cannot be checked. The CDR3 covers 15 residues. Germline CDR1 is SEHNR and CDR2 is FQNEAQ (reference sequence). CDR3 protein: CASSLAVAGRETQYF.

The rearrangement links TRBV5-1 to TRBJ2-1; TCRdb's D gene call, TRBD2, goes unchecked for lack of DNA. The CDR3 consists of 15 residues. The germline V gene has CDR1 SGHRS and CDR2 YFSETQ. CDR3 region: CASMASGSPYNEQFF. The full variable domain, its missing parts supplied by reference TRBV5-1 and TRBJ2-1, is KAGVTQTPRYLIKTRGQQVTLSCSPISGHRSVSWYQQTPGQGLQFLFEYFSETQRNKGNFPGRFSGRQFSNSRSEMNVSTLELGDSALYLCASMASGSPYNEQFFGPGTRLTVL.

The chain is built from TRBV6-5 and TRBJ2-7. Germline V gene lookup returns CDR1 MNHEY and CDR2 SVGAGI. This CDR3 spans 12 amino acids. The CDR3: CASGLPLDEQYF.

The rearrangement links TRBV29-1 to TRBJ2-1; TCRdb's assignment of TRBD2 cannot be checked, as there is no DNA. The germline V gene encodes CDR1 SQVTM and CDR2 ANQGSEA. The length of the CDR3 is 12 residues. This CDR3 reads CSVAGTYNEQFF.

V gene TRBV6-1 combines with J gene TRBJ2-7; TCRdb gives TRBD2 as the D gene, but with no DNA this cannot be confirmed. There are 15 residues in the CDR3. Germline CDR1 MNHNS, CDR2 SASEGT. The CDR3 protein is CASSESGAPSYEQYF.

The CDR3 here is CASSGLNEQFF. The genes are TRBV7-9 and TRBJ2-1. The germline V gene has CDR1 SEHNR and CDR2 FQNEAQ (reference sequence). This CDR3 has 11 amino acids.

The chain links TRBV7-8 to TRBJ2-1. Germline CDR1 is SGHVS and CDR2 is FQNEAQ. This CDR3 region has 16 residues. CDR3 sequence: CASSSMDDSSYNEQFF. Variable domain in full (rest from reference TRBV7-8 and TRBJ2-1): GAGVSQSPRYKVAKRGQDVALRCDPISGHVSLFWYQQALGQGPEFLTYFQNEAQLDKSGLPSDRFFAERPEGSVSTLKIQRTQQEDSAVYLCASSSMDDSSYNEQFFGPGTRLTVL.

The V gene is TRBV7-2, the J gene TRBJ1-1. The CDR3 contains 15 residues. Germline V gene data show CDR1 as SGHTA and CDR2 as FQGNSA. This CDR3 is CASSVAPSSNTEAFF.

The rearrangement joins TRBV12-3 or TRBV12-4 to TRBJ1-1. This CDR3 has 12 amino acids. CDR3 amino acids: CASSFKNTEAFF.

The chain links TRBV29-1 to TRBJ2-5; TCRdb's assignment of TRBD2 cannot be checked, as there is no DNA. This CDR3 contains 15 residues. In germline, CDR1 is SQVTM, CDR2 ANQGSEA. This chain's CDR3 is CSVEGTSGPQETQYF. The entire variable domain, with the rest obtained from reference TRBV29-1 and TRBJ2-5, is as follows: SAVISQKPSRDICQRGTSLTIQCQVDSQVTMMFWYRQQPGQSLTLIATANQGSEATYESGFVIDKFPISRPNLTFSTLTVSNMSPEDSSIYLCSVEGTSGPQETQYFGPGTRLLVL.

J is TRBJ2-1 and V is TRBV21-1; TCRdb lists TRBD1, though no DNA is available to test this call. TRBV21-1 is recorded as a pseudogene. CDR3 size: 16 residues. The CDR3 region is CASSKSGAPIGDEQFF.

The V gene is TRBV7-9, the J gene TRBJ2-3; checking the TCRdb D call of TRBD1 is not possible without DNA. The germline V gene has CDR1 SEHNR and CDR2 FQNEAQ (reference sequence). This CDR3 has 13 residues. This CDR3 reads CASSAGQLDTQYF. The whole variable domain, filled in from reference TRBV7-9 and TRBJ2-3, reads DTGVSQNPRHKITKRGQNVTFRCDPISEHNRLYWYRQTLGQGPEFLTYFQNEAQLEKSRLLSDRFSAERPKGSFSTLEIQRTEQGDSAMYLCASSAGQLDTQYFGPGTRLTVL.

The CDR3 is CASSYWGQGVNEQFF. The J gene is TRBJ2-1, the V gene TRBV5-1; TCRdb's D gene call, TRBD1, goes unchecked for lack of DNA. CDR1 and CDR2 from the germline V gene are SGHRS and YFSETQ. This CDR3 has 15 residues.

The CDR3 is CASSFGSWQNYEQYF. This chain uses TRBV5-4 with TRBJ2-7. Germline CDR1 and CDR2: SGHNT and YYREEE (reference sequence). The CDR3 sequence is 15 residues long.

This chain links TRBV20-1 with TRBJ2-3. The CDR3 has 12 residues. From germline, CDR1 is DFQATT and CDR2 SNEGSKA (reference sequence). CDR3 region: CSAGTLGDTQYF.

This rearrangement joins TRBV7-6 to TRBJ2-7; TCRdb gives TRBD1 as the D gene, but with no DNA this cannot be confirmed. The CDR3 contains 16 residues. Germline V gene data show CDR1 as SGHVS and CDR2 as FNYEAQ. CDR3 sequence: CASSWTPGQGADEQYF.

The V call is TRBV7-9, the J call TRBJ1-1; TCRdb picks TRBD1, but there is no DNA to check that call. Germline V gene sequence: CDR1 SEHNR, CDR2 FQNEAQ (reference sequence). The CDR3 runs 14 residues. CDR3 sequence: CASSLALRGTEAFF.

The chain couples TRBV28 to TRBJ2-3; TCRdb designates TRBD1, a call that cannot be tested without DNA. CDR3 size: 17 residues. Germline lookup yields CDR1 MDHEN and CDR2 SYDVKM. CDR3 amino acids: CASSPTDRQVVTDTQYF. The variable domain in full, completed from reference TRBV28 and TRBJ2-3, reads DVKVTQSSRYLVKRTGEKVFLECVQDMDHENMFWYRQDPGLGLRLIYFSYDVKMKEKGDIPEGYSVSREKKERFSLILESASTNQTSMYLCASSPTDRQVVTDTQYFGPGTRLTVL.

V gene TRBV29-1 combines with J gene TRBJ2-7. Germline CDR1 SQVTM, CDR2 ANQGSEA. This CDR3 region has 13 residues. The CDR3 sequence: CSVEVGLANEQYF.

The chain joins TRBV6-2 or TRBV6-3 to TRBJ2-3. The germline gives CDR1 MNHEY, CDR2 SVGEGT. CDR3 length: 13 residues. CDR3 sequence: CASSYTSTDTQYF.